This TCR beta chain was found in a study of blood T cell repertoires in COVID-19. Turning to the study itself: Some COVID-19 samples were acute and others convalescent; all came from the United States, Italy and Spain.

CDR1 is MNHEY, CDR2 SMNVEV, per germline (reference sequence). Unmatched junction bases numbered 6, after V lost 2 bases and J lost 1 base. CDR3 length equals 16 residues. Ages ranged from roughly 18 to 100 years, with residence in 24 US areas. Sequencing was performed with immunoSEQ multiplex PCR; in TCRdb, only in-frame clones are kept and a portion is missing. The repertoire has 360,000 or so clones, about 90% of them found once; the top ten carry 2.5% to 3%. The sample was PBMCs or T cells enriched from blood (not recorded which). The rearrangement links TRBV27 to TRBJ2-3; 7 nucleotides match TRBD2. This TCR was recovered from a woman aged 30 to 39 who had recovered from COVID-19. CDR3 sequence reads: CASSLRAGAGTDTQYF. The DNA of the CDR3 is TGTGCCAGCAGTTTAAGGGCGGGAGCGGGCACAGATACGCAGTATTTT.